This T cell receptor (beta chain) was documented in a study of shared clonotypes between healthy human individuals (dated by TCRdb to the early 2020s). Background for the entire study: A couple of women and three men aged 18 to 49 years were included in the cohort. Different laboratories and diverse techniques were used to prepare libraries and sequence TCR repertoires, to increase sequencing depth and limit assay-specific biases. Each donor's leukapheresis produced roughly between roughly 0.85 and 10 billion PBMCs. The study deeply sequenced blood TCR repertoires of five healthy adults to estimate repertoire size and the extent of clonotype sharing between individuals. For each donor, CD4 naive and CD4 memory were each run on three plates, CD8 naive on two plates, and CD8 memory on one plate.

Using the deep immunoSEQ assay, TCR CDR3 regions were amplified from genomic DNA by multiplex PCR. For each cell subset, the extracted genomic DNA was distributed evenly across all wells of several immunoSEQ 96-well plates, and each plate served as one replicate. For sorted subsets, 200 to 250 ng of genomic DNA, equivalent to 30,000 or so T cell genomes, went into each replicate PCR. Purified libraries were quantified with a Qubit 3.0 fluorometer, sized on a Bioanalyzer 2100, and re-quantified with the KAPA Library Quantification kit. Every immunoSEQ 96-well plate was sequenced on a separate single-read 150-cycle Illumina NextSeq 550 flow cell. As for the original processing: Because the immunoSEQ output held only junctional sequences and lacked quality scores, the filtering could not match the filtering applied to full-length reads. To assign V/J genes and CDR3, sequences were annotated using PyIR, a Python wrapper for IgBLAST v1.9, with IMGT germline references. Reads with weak V/J assignments (E-value above 1e-6), missing CDR3, stop codons, out-of-frame junctions, or ambiguous translated residues were removed. V3J clonotypes were defined by identical inferred V gene, J gene, and CDR3 amino acid sequence. Percentage overlap between repertoires was calculated by dividing the number of shared unique clonotypes by the size of the smaller repertoire. Repertoire richness was assessed with RTK rarefaction, the Chao1 estimator, and Recon v2.1 estimates of unobserved clonotypes. Generation probabilities for all TCRbeta clonotypes obtained by the gDNA method from a few donors were computed using OLGA. As stored in TCRdb, this immuneACCESS dataset retains in-frame rearrangements with V and J assigned. A fraction of the clones does not appear; measured against another copy, unresolved V genes explain less than half of the discrepancy, and the remainder lacks a known reason. V, J and clone size derive from that table, while D and trimming were established from the DNA sequence. Counted in this sample were 630,000 or so clones; roughly 98% of them appeared once. The ten largest account for less than 0.35% of the sample.

What the research found in general, with its limitations: Compared with non-shared clonotypes, the clonotypes found in all four sorted-subset donors had higher generation probabilities. Based on pairwise subsampling, the degree of clonotype sharing among donors was expected to be affected by sequencing depth. Sharing across several donors was observed for approximately 4.6% of naive CD4, over 3% of naive CD8, over 2% of memory CD4, and about 0.4% of memory CD8 clonotypes. Sampling was restricted to blood, and TCR repertoires in tissues likely differ from the TCR repertoires found in blood. Naive subsets generally had larger estimated clonotype richness than memory subsets. Incomplete sequencing was indicated by rarefaction of sorted-subset datasets, despite the large sequencing depth. Because the study included only a small number of donors, the genetic and exposure-history diversity represented was limited.

A distance of 29 bases separates the germline ends of V and J, which lose 8 bases and 12 bases respectively. The CDR3 holds 16 amino acids from the cysteine to the phenylalanine. Only the CDR3 DNA is retained, 48 bases long and in frame from the first base. Via the germline V gene (reference sequence), CDR1 is LNHNV and CDR2 YYDKDF. A note on this clone: It has no known antigen specificity. Base qualities were left out, and no much larger clone turns up one base away.

For the CD8 naive samples, CD45RO-negative cells were positively selected for CCR7, yielding a CD45RA+CCR7+ population from which TemRA cells were excluded. Donors were healthy HIV-negative adults with no recently reported acute infections or vaccinations. Every donor was a Caucasian adult living in Nashville, Tennessee, USA. Blood was obtained by leukapheresis, after which PBMCs were separated by Ficoll-Histopaque density gradient centrifugation and cryopreserved in liquid nitrogen vapor phase. Analytical flow cytometry was used to check the purity and quantity of each magnetically sorted T cell population. Genomic DNA was isolated from every sorted fraction and measured by UV absorbance on a Nanodrop 2000c.

In this chain, TRBV15 is recombined with TRBJ2-1; the D segment could be TRBD1, given 6 matching bases. The sequencing input was naive CD8+ T cells sorted from blood. Explained via the paper, the cell subset or site label denotes: CD45RA+CCR7+. The clonotype was recovered from a man aged 25 to 45 in good health. The CDR3 is CATAPQGTDSWQGQFF. The DNA sequence reads TGTGCCACCGCACCCCAGGGGACCGACTCTTGGCAGGGGCAGTTCTTC.